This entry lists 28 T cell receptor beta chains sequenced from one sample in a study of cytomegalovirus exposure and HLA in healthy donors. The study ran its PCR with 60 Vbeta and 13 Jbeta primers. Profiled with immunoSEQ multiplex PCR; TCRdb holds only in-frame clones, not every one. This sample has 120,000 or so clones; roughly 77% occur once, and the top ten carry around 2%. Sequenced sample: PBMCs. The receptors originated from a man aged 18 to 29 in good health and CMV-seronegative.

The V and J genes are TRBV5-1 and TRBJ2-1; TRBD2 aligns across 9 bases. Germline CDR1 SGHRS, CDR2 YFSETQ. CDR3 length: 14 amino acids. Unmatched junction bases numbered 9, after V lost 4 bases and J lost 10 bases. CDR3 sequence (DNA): TGCGCCAGCAGCGCCGGGACTAGCCCGTCGGAGCAGTTCTTC. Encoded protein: CASSAGTSPSEQFF.

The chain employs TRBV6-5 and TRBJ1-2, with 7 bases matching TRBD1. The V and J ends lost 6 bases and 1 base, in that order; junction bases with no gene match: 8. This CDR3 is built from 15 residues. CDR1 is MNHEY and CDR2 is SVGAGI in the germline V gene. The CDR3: CASSSNRGVNYGYTF. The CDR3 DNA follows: TGTGCCAGCAGCTCCAACAGGGGCGTTAACTATGGCTACACCTTC.

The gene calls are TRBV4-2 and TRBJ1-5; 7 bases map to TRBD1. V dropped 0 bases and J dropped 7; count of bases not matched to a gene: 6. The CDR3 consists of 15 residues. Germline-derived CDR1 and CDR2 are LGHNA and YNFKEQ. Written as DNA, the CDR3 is TGTGCCAGCAGCCAAGATGGACAGGTGGGGCAGCCCCAGCATTTT. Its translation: CASSQDGQVGQPQHF.

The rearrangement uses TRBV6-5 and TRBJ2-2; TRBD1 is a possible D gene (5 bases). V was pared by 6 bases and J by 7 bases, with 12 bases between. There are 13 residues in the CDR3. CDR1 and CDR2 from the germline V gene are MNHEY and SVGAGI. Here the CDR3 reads CASSPGFVGELFF. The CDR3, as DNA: TGTGCCAGCAGCCCAGGGTTTGTCGGGGAGCTGTTTTTT.

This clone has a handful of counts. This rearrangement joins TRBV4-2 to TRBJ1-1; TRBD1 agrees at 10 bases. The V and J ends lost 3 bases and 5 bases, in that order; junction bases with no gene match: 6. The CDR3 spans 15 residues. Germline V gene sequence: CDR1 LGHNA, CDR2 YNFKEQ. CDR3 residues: CASSQFTGQGTEAFF. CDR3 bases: TGTGCCAGCAGCCAGTTCACGGGACAGGGGACTGAAGCTTTCTTT.

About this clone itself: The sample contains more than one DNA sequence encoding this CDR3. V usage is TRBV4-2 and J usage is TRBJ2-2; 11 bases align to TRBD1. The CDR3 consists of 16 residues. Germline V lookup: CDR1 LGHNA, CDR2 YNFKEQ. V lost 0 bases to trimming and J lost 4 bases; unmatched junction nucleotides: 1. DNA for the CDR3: TGTGCCAGCAGCCAAGAGGGGACAGGGGGCACCGGGGAGCTGTTTTTT. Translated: CASSQEGTGGTGELFF.

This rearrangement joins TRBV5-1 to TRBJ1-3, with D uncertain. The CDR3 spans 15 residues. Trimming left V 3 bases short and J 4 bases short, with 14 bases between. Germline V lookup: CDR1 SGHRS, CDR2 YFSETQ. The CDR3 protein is CASSSSRSRGNTIYF. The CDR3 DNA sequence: TGCGCCAGCAGCTCCTCCCGGAGTCGGGGAAACACCATATATTTT.

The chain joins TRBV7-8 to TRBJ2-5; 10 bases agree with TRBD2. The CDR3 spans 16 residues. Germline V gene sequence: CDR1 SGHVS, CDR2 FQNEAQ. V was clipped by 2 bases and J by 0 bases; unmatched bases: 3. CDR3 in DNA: TGTGCCAGCAGCTTAAGGCTAGCGGGGGACCAAGAGACCCAGTACTTC. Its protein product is CASSLRLAGDQETQYF.

The chain's CDR3 is CASSSGGANSPLHF. DNA for the CDR3: TGTGCCAGCAGCTCCGGCGGAGCAAATTCACCCCTCCACTTT. This rearrangement joins TRBV11-2 to TRBJ1-6; D uncertain. The CDR3 has 14 amino acids. Trimming cost V 4 bases and J 7 bases, with 11 bases left between them. Looked up from germline, CDR1 is SGHAT and CDR2 is FQNNGV.

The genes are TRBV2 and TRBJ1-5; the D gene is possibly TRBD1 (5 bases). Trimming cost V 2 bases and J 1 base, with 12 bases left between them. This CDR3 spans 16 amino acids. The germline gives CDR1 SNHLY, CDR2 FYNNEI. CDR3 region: CASSERGRESNQPQHF. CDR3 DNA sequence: TGTGCCAGCAGTGAAAGAGGCAGGGAAAGCAATCAGCCCCAGCATTTT. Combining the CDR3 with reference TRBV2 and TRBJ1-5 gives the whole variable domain EPEVTQTPSHQVTQMGQEVILRCVPISNHLYFYWYRQILGQKVEFLVSFYNNEISEKSEIFDDQFSVERPDGSNFTLKIRSTKLEDSAMYFCASSERGRESNQPQHFGDGTRLSIL.

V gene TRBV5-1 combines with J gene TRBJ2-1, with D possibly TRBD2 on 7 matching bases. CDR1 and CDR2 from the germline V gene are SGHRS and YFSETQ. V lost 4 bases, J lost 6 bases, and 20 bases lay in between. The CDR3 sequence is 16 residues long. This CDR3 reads CASSGGAPPYLNEQFF. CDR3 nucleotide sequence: TGCGCCAGCAGCGGGGGGGCTCCTCCCTACCTCAATGAGCAGTTCTTC.

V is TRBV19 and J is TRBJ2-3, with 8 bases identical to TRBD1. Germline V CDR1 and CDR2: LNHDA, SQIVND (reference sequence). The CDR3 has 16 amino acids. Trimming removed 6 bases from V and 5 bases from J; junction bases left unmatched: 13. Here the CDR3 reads CASSTPGGQGIDTQYF. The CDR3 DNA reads TGTGCCAGTAGCACGCCGGGTGGACAGGGTATAGATACGCAGTATTTT.

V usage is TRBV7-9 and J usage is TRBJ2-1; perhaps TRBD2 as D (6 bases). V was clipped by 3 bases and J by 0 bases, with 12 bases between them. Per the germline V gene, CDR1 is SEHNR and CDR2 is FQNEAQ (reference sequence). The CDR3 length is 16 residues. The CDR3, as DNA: TGTGCCAGCAGCTTCGGAGGGGATATCTCCTACAATGAGCAGTTCTTC. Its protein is CASSFGGDISYNEQFF.

The CDR3 bases are TGTGCCAGCAGCTTAAAGGGACAGGCTGGTGGAGCTTTCTTT. It codes for CASSLKGQAGGAFF. This sequence joins TRBV7-8 and TRBJ1-1; 8 positions match TRBD1. Losses at the gene ends were 2 bases for V and 10 bases for J; bases not matched to a gene: 9. This CDR3 is 14 amino acids long. Germline-derived CDR1 and CDR2 are SGHVS and FQNEAQ.

The CDR3, as DNA: TGTGCCAGCAGTCGGCTAGCGGGGTGCGAGCAGTACTTC. Translating it yields CASSRLAGCEQYF. The chain uses TRBV6-7 and TRBJ2-7; 9 nucleotides align to TRBD2. TRBV6-7 is placed among ORFs of uncertain function. The length of the CDR3 is 13 residues. Losses at the gene ends were 5 bases for V and 6 bases for J; bases not matched to a gene: 5.

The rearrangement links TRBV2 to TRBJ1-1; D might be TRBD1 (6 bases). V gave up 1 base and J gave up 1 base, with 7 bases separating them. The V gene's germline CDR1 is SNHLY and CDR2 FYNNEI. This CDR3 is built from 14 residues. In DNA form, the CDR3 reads TGTGCCAGCAGTGAAGTAGGGGGGAACACTGAAGCTTTCTTT. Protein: CASSEVGGNTEAFF.

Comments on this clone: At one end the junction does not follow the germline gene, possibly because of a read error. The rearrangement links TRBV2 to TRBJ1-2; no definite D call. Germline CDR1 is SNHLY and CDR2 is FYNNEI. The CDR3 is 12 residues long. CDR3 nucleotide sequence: TGTGCCAGCAGTGATCCCAAAACGGGAGCAAGCTTC. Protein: CASSDPKTGASF.

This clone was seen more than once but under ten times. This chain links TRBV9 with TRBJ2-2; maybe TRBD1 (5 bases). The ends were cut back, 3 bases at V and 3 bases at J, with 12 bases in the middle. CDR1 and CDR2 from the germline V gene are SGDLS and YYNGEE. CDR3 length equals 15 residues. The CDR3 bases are TGTGCCAGCAGCGCTTTTGCAGGGTACACCGGGGAGCTGTTTTTT. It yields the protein CASSAFAGYTGELFF.

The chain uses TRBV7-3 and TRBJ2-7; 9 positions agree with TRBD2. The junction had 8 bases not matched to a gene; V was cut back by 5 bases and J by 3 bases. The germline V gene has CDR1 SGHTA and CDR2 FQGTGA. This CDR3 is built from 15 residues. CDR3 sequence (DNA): TGTGCCAGCAGCCTATCGGGCGGGGGGGTCTACGAGCAGTACTTC. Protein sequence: CASSLSGGGVYEQYF.

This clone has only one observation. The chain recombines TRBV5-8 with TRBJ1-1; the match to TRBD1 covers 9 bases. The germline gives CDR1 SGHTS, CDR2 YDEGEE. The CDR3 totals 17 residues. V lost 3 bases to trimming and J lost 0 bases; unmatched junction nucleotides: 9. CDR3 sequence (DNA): TGTGCCAGCAGCTCCTATACCGACAGGGGGTTGAACACTGAAGCTTTCTTT. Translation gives CASSSYTDRGLNTEAFF.

The CDR3 sequence is CATSRGGAAITDTQYF. CDR3 sequence (DNA): TGTGCCACCAGCAGAGGGGGCGCGGCTATTACAGATACGCAGTATTTT. The chain links TRBV15 to TRBJ2-3; a possible D gene is TRBD1 (5 bases). The V end lost 1 base, the J end lost 3 bases, and 14 bases lay between the germline ends. The CDR3 runs 16 residues. From germline, CDR1 is LNHNV and CDR2 YYDKDF (reference sequence).

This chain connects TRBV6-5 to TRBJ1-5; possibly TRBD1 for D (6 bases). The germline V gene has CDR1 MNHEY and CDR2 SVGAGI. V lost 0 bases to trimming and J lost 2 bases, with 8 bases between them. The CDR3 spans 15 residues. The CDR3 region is CASSYSQGGNQPQHF. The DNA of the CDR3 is TGTGCCAGCAGTTACTCACAGGGAGGCAATCAGCCCCAGCATTTT.

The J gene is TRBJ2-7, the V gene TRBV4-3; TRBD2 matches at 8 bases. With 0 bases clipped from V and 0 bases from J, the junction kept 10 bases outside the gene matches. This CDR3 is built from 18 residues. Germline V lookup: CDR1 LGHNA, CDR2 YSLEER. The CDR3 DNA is TGCGCCAGCAGCCAAGATCAGCCTGCCGGGACTAGCTCCTACGAGCAGTACTTC. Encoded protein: CASSQDQPAGTSSYEQYF.

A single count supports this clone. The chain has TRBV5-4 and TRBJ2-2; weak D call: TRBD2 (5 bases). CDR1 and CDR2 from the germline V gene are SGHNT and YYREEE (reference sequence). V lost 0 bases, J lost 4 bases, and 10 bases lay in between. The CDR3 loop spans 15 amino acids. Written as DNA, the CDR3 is TGTGCCAGCAGCTTGGGGTCGGGGTCCACCGGGGAGCTGTTTTTT. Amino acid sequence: CASSLGSGSTGELFF.

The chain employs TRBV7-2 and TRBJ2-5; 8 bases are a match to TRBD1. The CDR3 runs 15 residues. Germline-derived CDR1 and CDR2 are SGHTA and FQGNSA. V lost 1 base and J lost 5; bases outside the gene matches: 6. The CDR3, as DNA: TGTGCCAGCAGCTTAGGGACAGGGACTGGCGAGACCCAGTACTTC. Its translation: CASSLGTGTGETQYF. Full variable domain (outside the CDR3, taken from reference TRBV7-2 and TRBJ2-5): GAGVSQSPSNKVTEKGKDVELRCDPISGHTALYWYRQSLGQGLEFLIYFQGNSAPDKSGLPSDRFSAERTGGSVSTLTIQRTQQEDSAVYLCASSLGTGTGETQYFGPGTRLLVL.

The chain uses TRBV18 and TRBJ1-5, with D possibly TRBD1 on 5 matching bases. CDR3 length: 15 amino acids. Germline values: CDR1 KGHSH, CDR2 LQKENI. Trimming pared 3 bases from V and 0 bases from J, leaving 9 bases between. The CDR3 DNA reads TGTGCCAGCTCACCGACAGATTATAGCAATCAGCCCCAGCATTTT. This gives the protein CASSPTDYSNQPQHF.

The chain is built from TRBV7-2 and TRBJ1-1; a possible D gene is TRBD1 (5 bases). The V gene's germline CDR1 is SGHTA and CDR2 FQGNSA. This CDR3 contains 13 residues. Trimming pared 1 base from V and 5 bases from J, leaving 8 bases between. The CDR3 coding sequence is TGTGCCAGCAGCTTAGGGGGGGTGACTGAAGCTTTCTTT. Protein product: CASSLGGVTEAFF.

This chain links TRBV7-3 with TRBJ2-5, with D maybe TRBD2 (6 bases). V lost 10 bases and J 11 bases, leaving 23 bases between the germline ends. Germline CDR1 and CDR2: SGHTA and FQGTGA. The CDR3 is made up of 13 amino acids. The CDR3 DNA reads TGTGCCACCCTAGGTAGAGGCCCGGGGGAGCAGTACTTC. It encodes CATLGRGPGEQYF.